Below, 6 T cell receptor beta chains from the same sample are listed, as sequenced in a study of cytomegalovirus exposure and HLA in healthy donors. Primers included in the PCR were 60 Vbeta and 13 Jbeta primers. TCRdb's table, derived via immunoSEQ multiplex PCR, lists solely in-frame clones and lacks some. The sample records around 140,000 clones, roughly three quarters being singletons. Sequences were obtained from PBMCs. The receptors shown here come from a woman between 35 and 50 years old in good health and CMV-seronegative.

The CDR3 region has the DNA TGTGCCAGCAGCTCATTACAGGTCTTGGGGAGGGGCTACACCTTC. Its translation is CASSSLQVLGRGYTF. The V gene is TRBV27, the J gene TRBJ1-2; a possible D gene is TRBD1 (5 bases). Trimming left V 6 bases short and J 8 bases short, with 22 bases between. The CDR3 has 15 residues. In germline, CDR1 is MNHEY, CDR2 SMNVEV (reference sequence).

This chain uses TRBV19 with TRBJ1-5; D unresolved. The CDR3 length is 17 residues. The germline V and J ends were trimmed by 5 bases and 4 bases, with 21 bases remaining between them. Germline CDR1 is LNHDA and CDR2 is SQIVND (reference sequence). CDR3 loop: CASSPDQKGGFNQPQHF. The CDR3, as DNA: TGTGCCAGTAGTCCAGATCAGAAGGGAGGGTTTAATCAGCCCCAGCATTTT. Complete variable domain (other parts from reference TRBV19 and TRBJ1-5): DGGITQSPKYLFRKEGQNVTLSCEQNLNHDAMYWYRQDPGQGLRLIYYSQIVNDFQKGDIAEGYSVSREKKESFPLTVTSAQKNPTAFYLCASSPDQKGGFNQPQHFGDGTRLSIL.

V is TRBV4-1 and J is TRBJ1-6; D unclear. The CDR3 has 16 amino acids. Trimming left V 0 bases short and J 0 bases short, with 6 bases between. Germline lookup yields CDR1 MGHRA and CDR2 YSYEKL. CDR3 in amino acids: CASSQEVLSYNSPLHF. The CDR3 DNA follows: TGCGCCAGCAGCCAAGAAGTACTCTCCTATAATTCACCCCTCCACTTT.

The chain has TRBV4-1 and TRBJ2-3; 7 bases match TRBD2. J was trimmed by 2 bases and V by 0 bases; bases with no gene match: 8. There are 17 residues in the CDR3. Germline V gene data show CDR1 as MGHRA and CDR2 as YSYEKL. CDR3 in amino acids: CASSQDLGAGLTDTQYF. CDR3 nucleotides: TGCGCCAGCAGCCAAGATCTAGGAGCGGGACTCACAGATACGCAGTATTTT.

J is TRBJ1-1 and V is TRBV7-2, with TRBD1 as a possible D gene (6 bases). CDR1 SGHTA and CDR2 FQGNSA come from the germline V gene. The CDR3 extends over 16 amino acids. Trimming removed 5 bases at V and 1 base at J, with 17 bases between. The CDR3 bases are TGTGCCAGCAGCAGCACCCGAGGGGGTGGGAACACTGAAGCTTTCTTT. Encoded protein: CASSSTRGGGNTEAFF.

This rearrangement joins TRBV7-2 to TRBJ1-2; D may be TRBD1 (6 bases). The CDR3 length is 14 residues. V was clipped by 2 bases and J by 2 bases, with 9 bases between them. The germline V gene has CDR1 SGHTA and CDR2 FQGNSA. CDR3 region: CASSLSRGNYGYTF. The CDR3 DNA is TGTGCCAGCAGCTTATCCAGGGGAAACTATGGCTACACCTTC.